This note documents a single TCR beta chain sequence. What it recognizes is unknown. The record originates from a study of Ad26.COV2.S vaccination and SARS-CoV-2 variants. Study background: The vaccine Ad26.COV2.S was put into the muscle once, or twice with 56 days between.

Produced via immunoSEQ multiplex PCR; TCRdb's table is partial and in-frame only. This table holds 350,000 to 500,000 clones, less than 95% found once. Per germline, CDR1 SGHNT and CDR2 YYREEE (reference sequence). The CDR3 sequence is 17 residues long. V was shortened by 5 bases and J by 0 bases, with 15 bases between the two germline ends. General study points: Non-spike TCR breadth showed similarity between vaccine and placebo recipients.

Regarding treatment: around 19 received Ad26.COV2.S at low or high dose, single or two shots; about 5 received placebo; per-sample allocation not given. Collection of samples fell on day 63 after the first vaccine or placebo injection. Adults aged 18-55 years in Boston included the donor. The input for sequencing was peripheral blood, taken in a trial of Ad26.COV2.S vaccine versus placebo. The chain carries TRBV5-4 and TRBJ2-6; D tentatively reads TRBD1 or TRBD2 (5 bases each). This TCR came from a person between 18 and 59 years old who received the Ad26.COV2.S COVID-19 vaccine or a placebo. CDR3 protein: CASRVRPGPSGANVLTF. CDR3 DNA: TGTGCCAGCAGGGTGAGACCGGGGCCCTCTGGGGCCAACGTCCTGACTTTC.